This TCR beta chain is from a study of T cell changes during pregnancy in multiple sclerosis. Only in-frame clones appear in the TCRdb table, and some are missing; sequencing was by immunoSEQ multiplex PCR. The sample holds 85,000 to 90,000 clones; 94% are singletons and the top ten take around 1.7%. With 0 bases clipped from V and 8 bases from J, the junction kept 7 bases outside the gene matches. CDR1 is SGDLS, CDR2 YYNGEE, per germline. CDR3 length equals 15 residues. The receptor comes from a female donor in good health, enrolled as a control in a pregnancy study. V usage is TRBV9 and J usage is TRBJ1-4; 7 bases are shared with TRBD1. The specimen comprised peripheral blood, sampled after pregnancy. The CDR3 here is CASSVGGGADEKLFF. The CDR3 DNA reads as TGTGCCAGCAGCGTAGGAGGGGGCGCCGACGAAAAACTGTTTTTT.